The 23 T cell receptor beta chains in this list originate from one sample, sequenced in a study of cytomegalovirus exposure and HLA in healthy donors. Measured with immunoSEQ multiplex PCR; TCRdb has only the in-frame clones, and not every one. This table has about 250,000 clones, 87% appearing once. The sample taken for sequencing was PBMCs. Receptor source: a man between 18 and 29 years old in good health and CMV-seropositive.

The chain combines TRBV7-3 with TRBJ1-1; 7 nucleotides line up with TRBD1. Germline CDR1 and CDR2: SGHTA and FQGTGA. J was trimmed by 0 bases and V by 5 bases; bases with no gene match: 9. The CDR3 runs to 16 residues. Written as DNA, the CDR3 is TGTGCCAGCAGCGCCGGGACAGAGGGCATGAACACTGAAGCTTTCTTT. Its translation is CASSAGTEGMNTEAFF.

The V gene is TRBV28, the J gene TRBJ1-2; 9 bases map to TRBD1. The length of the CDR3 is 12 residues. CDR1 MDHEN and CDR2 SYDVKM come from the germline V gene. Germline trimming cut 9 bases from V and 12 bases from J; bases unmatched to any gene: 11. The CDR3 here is CASSRDRVFDTF. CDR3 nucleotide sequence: TGTGCCAGTAGCCGGGACAGGGTGTTTGACACCTTC.

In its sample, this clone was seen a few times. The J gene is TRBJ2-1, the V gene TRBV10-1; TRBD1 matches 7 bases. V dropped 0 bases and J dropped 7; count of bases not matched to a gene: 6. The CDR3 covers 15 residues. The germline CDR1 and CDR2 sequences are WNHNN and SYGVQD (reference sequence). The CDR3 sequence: CASSESRGILNEQFF. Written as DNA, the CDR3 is TGCGCCAGCAGTGAGTCCAGGGGGATCTTAAATGAGCAGTTCTTC.

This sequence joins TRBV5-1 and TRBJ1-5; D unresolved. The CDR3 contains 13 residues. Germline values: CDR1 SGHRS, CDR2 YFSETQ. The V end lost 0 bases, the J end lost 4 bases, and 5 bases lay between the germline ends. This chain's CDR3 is CASSLAENQPQHF. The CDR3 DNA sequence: TGCGCCAGCAGCTTGGCAGAAAATCAGCCCCAGCATTTT.

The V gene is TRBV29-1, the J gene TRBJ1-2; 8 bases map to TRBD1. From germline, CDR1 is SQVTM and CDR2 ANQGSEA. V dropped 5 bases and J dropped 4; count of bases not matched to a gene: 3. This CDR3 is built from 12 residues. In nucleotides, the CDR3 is TGCAGCGTTCTTCAGGGGGCCTATGGCTACACCTTC. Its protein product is CSVLQGAYGYTF.

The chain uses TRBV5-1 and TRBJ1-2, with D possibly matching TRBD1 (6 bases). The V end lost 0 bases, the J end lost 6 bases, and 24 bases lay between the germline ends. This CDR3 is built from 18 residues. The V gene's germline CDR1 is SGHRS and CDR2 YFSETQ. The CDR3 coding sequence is TGCGCCAGCAGCTTGGGGGCGGTAGTATCACAGGGATCGGATGGCTACACCTTC. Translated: CASSLGAVVSQGSDGYTF.

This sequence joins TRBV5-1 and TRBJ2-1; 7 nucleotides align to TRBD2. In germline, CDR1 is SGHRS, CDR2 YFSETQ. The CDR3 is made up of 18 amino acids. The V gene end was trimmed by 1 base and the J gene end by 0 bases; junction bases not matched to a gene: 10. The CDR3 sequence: CASSLPLSSGRSYNEQFF. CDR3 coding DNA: TGCGCCAGCAGCTTGCCCCTTAGTAGCGGGCGCTCCTACAATGAGCAGTTCTTC.

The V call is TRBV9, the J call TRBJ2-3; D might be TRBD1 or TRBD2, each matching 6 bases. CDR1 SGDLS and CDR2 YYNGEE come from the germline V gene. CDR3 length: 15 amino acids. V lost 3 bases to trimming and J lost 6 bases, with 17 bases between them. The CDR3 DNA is TGTGCCAGCAGCGAAGGGGGGAGGCTGATTGATACGCAGTATTTT. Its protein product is CASSEGGRLIDTQYF.

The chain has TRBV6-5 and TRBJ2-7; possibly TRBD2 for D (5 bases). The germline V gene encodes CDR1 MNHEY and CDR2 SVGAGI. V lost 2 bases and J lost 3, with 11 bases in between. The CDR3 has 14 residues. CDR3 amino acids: CASSYLSGDYEQYF. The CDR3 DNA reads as TGTGCCAGCAGTTACCTCTCCGGGGACTACGAGCAGTACTTC.

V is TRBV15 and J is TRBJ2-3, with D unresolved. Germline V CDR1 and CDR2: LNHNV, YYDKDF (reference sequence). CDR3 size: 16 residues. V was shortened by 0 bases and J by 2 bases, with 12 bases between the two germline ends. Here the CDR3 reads CATSRDLRKYTDTQYF. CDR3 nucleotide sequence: TGTGCCACCAGCAGAGATCTGCGGAAGTACACAGATACGCAGTATTTT.

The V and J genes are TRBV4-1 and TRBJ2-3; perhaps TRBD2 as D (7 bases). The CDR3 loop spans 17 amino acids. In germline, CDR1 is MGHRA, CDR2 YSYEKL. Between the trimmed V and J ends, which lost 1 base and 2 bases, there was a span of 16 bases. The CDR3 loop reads CASSQAQGGGATDTQYF. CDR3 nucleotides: TGCGCCAGCAGCCAAGCCCAGGGAGGGGGTGCCACAGATACGCAGTATTTT.

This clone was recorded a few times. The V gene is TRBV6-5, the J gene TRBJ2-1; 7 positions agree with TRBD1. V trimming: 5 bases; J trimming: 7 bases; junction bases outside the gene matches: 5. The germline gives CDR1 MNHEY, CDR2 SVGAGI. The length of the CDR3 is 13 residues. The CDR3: CASSDRVRNEQFF. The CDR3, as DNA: TGTGCCAGCAGTGACAGGGTGCGGAATGAGCAGTTCTTC.

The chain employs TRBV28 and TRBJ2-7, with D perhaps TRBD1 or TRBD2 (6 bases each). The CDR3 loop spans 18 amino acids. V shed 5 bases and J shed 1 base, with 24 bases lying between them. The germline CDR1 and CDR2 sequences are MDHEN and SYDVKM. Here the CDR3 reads CASSIDRMMPGESYEQYF. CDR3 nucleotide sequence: TGTGCCAGCAGTATCGACAGGATGATGCCGGGAGAGTCCTACGAGCAGTACTTC.

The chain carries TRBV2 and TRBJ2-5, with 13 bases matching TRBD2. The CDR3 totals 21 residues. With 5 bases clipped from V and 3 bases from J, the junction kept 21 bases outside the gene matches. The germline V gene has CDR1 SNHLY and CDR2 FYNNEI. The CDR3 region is CASSRLGQGFRTSGREETQYF. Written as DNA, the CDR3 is TGTGCCAGCAGTCGGTTGGGACAGGGTTTTAGAACTAGCGGGAGGGAAGAGACCCAGTACTTC.

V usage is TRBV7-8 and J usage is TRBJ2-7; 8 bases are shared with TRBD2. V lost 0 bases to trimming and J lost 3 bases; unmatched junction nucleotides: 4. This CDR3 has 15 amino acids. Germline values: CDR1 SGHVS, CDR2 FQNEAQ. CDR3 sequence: CASSLAGSGIYEQYF. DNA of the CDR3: TGTGCCAGCAGCTTAGCGGGTAGCGGGATCTACGAGCAGTACTTC.

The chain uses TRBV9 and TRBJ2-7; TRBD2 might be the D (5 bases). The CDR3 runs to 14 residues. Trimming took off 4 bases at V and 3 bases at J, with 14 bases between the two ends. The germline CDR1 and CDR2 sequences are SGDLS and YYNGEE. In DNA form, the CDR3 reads TGTGCCAGCAGCCCCGGGGAAAATATCTACGAGCAGTACTTC. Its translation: CASSPGENIYEQYF.

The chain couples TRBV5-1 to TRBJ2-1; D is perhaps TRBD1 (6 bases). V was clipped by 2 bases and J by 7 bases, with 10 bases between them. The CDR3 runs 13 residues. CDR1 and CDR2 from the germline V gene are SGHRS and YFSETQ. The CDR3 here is CASSFRQGNEQFF. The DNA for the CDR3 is TGCGCCAGCAGCTTCAGGCAGGGGAATGAGCAGTTCTTC.

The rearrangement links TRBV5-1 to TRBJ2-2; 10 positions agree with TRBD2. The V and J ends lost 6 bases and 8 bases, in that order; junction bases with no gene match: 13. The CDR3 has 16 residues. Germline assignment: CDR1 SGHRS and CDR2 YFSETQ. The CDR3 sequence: CASTPVGLAGAGELFF. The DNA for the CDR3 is TGCGCCAGCACCCCCGTCGGGCTAGCGGGAGCTGGGGAGCTGTTTTTT.

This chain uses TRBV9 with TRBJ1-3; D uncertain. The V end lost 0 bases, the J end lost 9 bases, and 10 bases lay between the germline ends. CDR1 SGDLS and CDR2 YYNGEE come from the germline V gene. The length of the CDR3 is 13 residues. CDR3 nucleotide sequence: TGTGCCAGCAGCGTAGGTCCCGACCGCACCATATATTTT. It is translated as CASSVGPDRTIYF. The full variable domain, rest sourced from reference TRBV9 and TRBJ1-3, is DSGVTQTPKHLITATGQRVTLRCSPRSGDLSVYWYQQSLDQGLQFLIQYYNGEERAKGNILERFSAQQFPDLHSELNLSSLELGDSALYFCASSVGPDRTIYFGEGSWLTVV.

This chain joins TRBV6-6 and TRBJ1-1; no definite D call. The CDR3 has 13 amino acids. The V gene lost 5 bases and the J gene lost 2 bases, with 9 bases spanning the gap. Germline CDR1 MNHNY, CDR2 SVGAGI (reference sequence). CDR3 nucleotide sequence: TGTGCCAGCAGTGCCGGGAGAAACACTGAAGCTTTCTTT. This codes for CASSAGRNTEAFF.

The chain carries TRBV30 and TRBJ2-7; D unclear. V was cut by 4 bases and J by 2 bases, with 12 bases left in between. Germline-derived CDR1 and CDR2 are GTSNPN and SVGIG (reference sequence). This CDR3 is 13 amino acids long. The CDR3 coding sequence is TGTGCCTGGAATCGGCCGGGTACCTACGAGCAGTACTTC. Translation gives CAWNRPGTYEQYF.

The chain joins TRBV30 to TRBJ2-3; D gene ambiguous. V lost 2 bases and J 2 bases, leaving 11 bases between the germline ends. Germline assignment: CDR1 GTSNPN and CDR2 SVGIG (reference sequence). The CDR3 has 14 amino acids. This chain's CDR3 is CAWSSLSPTDTQYF. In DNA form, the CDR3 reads TGTGCCTGGAGTTCCCTTAGCCCCACAGATACGCAGTATTTT.

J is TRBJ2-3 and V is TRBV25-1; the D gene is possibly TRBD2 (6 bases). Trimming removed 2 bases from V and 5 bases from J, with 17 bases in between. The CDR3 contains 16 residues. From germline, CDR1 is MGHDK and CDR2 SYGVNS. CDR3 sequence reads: CASSEALGRGLDTQYF. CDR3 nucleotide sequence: TGTGCCAGCAGTGAAGCTCTCGGGAGAGGTCTAGATACGCAGTATTTT. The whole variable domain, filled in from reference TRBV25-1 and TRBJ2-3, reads EADIYQTPRYLVIGTGKKITLECSQTMGHDKMYWYQQDPGMELHLIHYSYGVNSTEKGDLSSESTVSRIRTEHFPLTLESARPSHTSQYLCASSEALGRGLDTQYFGPGTRLTVL.